This T cell receptor (beta chain) was recovered during a study of blood T cell repertoires in COVID-19. For the study at large: COVID-19 samples collected from the United States, Italy and Spain covered acute and convalescent phases.

Enrollment of patients from Seattle took place during active infection, with longitudinal follow-up. The CDR3 sequence is 13 residues long. CDR1 is MDHEN and CDR2 is SYDVKM in the germline V gene. The V end lost 5 bases, the J end lost 0 bases, and 7 bases lay between the germline ends. TCRdb's table, derived via immunoSEQ multiplex PCR, lists solely in-frame clones and lacks some. This sample carries over 70,000 clones, roughly 74% of them seen once, and the ten largest clones take about 5.7%. This TCR was sampled from a man in his sixties or seventies with COVID-19, enrolled during active disease. Sample: peripheral blood. The chain joins TRBV28 to TRBJ1-1; no firm D call. The CDR3 nucleotides are TGTGCCAGCAGTCAGAGGATGAACACTGAAGCTTTCTTT. Residues: CASSQRMNTEAFF.